A selection of T cell receptor beta chains follows, all from one sample in a study of CD8 T cells in ankylosing spondylitis. TCRdb re-derived calls from the 5' RACE reads in MiXCR, one entry per CDR3 protein. This table holds roughly 470,000 distinct CDR3 sequences, about 25% found once. Sequenced material: blood, either unsorted or a sorted T cell fraction (not recorded which). All receptors come from a male donor with ankylosing spondylitis. CDR3s include the opening cysteine and the closing phenylalanine or tryptophan. D genes are given only for firm matches. The size of a clone is reported for some rows only, either as once, few or many, or as a class for expanded clones.

D gene	V gene	clone size	CDR3 length	J gene	CDR3 protein	CDR3 DNA
.	TRBV9	.	16	TRBJ1-3	CASSVGQNSGGNTIYF	TGTGCCAGCAGCGTAGGACAAAACTCAGGTGGAAACACCATATATTTT
.	TRBV5-6	once	14	TRBJ1-1	CASSLVMGNTEAFF	TGTGCCAGCAGCTTGGTGATGGGGAACACTGAAGCTTTCTTT
.	TRBV5-1	.	15	TRBJ2-5	CASSGTGIGGETQYF	TGCGCCAGCAGCGGAACAGGGATTGGGGGAGAGACCCAGTACTTC
.	TRBV2	many	13	TRBJ1-1	CASSLYINTEAFF	TGTGCCAGCAGTCTATATATAAACACTGAAGCTTTCTTT
.	TRBV12-3/TRBV12-4	few	14	TRBJ1-1	CASSLGVGTPEAFF	TGTGCCAGCAGTTTGGGGGTTGGGACCCCTGAAGCTTTCTTT
.	TRBV27	few	14	TRBJ1-1	CASSAQGGIGEAFF	TGTGCCAGCAGTGCACAAGGGGGTATTGGTGAAGCTTTCTTT
.	TRBV12-3/TRBV12-4	few	15	TRBJ1-3	CASSLTGFSGNTIYF	TGTGCCAGCAGTTTAACAGGGTTCTCTGGAAACACCATATATTTT
.	TRBV20-1	.	15	TRBJ2-2	CSAISRGLHEGELFF	TGCAGTGCTATCTCGCGGGGCCTTCACGAGGGGGAGCTGTTTTTT
TRBD1	TRBV30	.	14	TRBJ1-2	CAWSDDSGGTGYTF	TGTGCCTGGAGTGACGATTCAGGGGGGACCGGCTACACCTTC
TRBD1	TRBV7-9	.	15	TRBJ2-1	CASSLGGTGGGEQFF	TGTGCCAGCAGCTTAGGGGGGACAGGGGGCGGTGAGCAGTTCTTC
TRBD1	TRBV6-1	.	16	TRBJ1-5	CASSDQGALSNQPQHF	TGTGCCAGCAGTGATCAGGGGGCCCTTAGCAATCAGCCCCAGCATTTT
.	TRBV30	.	10	TRBJ1-2	CAWSSHGYTF	TGTGCCTGGAGTTCACATGGCTACACCTTC
TRBD1	TRBV29-1	.	14	TRBJ2-7	CSVGGQGATYEQYF	TGCAGCGTTGGGGGACAGGGGGCCACCTACGAGCAGTACTTC
TRBD2	TRBV5-1	.	15	TRBJ2-3	CASSPLRGSSDTQYF	TGCGCCAGCAGCCCGCTGCGGGGGAGCTCAGATACGCAGTATTTT
TRBD1	TRBV11-2	.	15	TRBJ1-1	CASSWDRIMNTEAFF	TGTGCCAGCAGCTGGGACAGGATAATGAACACTGAAGCTTTCTTT
TRBD2	TRBV30	once	15	TRBJ2-3	CAWNQLSGSADTQYF	TGTGCCTGGAACCAACTTAGCGGGAGCGCAGATACGCAGTATTTT
.	TRBV19	few	15	TRBJ1-2	CASSIRQPRDYGYTF	TGTGCCAGTAGTATAAGGCAGCCGAGGGACTATGGCTACACCTTC
TRBD1	TRBV20-1	many	13	TRBJ1-1	CSAPGTGGTEAFF	TGCAGTGCCCCCGGGACAGGGGGGACTGAAGCTTTCTTT
TRBD1	TRBV5-1	.	17	TRBJ2-3	CASRRTGAGGQGDTQYF	TGCGCCAGCAGACGAACCGGGGCAGGGGGTCAAGGAGATACGCAGTATTTT
.	TRBV3-1	.	16	TRBJ1-1	CASSLDGGTGGTEAFF	TGTGCCAGCAGTCTAGACGGGGGCACGGGGGGCACTGAAGCTTTCTTT
.	TRBV3-1	.	14	TRBJ1-5	CASSPGTGGMPQHF	TGTGCCAGCAGCCCCGGGACGGGCGGCATGCCCCAGCATTTT
.	TRBV7-9	medium-sized	14	TRBJ1-1	CASSSPSGNTEAFF	TGTGCCAGCAGCTCACCCTCCGGGAACACTGAAGCTTTCTTT
TRBD2	TRBV5-1	.	15	TRBJ2-5	CASTRGISGEETQYF	TGCGCCAGCACGAGAGGGATTAGCGGGGAAGAGACCCAGTACTTC
TRBD2	TRBV7-2	few	16	TRBJ2-7	CASSIRDYEPTYEQYF	TGTGCCAGCAGCATCAGGGACTACGAACCTACCTACGAGCAGTACTTC
TRBD2	TRBV20-1	.	16	TRBJ2-2	CSALNSGRPNTGELFF	TGCAGTGCTTTAAATAGCGGGAGGCCGAACACCGGGGAGCTGTTTTTT
TRBD1	TRBV20-1	.	15	TRBJ2-3	CSAPRDRGATDTQYF	TGCAGTGCTCCCAGGGACAGGGGGGCGACAGATACGCAGTATTTT
.	TRBV20-1	.	16	TRBJ2-1	CSARVIAEKTYNEQFF	TGCAGTGCTAGAGTCATAGCGGAGAAGACCTACAATGAGCAGTTCTTC
TRBD2	TRBV18	.	16	TRBJ2-1	CASSPGLAGGRNEQFF	TGTGCCAGCTCTCCTGGACTAGCGGGAGGGAGGAATGAGCAGTTCTTC